This T cell receptor (beta chain) was captured by sequencing in a study of blood T cell repertoires in COVID-19. Study-level background: T cells, B-cell-depleted T cells, or PBMCs supplied cDNA or gDNA.

As for this clone: Mismatch with germline at one junction end may stem from a read error.

Original processing methods: The assay estimated nucleated cells by amplifying reference gene primers. TCRdb's copy holds only in-frame clones and misses some; the assay was immunoSEQ multiplex PCR. That table is the source of V, J and clone size, and D and trimming were worked out from the DNA. The sample shows more than 100,000 clones, 88% of them seen only once. From germline, CDR1 is MNHEY and CDR2 SVGAGI. The CDR3 spans 15 residues. The receptor was isolated from a woman in her fifties or sixties with active or convalescent COVID-19. What was sequenced was peripheral blood. This chain connects TRBV6-5 to TRBJ2-3; no clear D gene. In DNA, the CDR3 is TGTGCCAGCAGTGACTCCTCCCTTAGCACAGATACGCAGTATTTT. It encodes CASSDSSLSTDTQYF.